This T cell receptor beta chain was sequenced during a study of shared clonotypes between healthy human individuals. Naive CD8 cells lacked CD45RO and underwent positive selection for CCR7, leaving out terminally differentiated effector memory CD45RA+ cells. Comments on this clone: Other DNA variants within this sample encode the same CDR3.

At the deep level, the assay was run. Profiling relied on immunoSEQ multiplex PCR, and the TCRdb table lists in-frame clones only, not all of them. This sample has 660,000 or so clones, with around 96% found just once. This CDR3 is built from 14 residues. Between the trimmed V and J ends, which lost 2 bases and 2 bases, there was a span of 6 bases. Germline loops: CDR1 MDHEN, CDR2 SYDVKM. The receptor was isolated from a woman younger than 45 in good health. The material sequenced was naive CD8+ T cells sorted from blood. The chain employs TRBV28 and TRBJ2-2; D is unresolved. CDR3 nucleotides: TGTGCCAGCAGTTTAAGGGAAAACACCGGGGAGCTGTTTTTT. The encoded protein is CASSLRENTGELFF.